This passage covers 26 T cell receptor beta chains from one sample sequenced in a study of cytomegalovirus exposure and HLA in healthy donors. Amplification used 60 Vbeta primers and 13 Jbeta primers. Libraries were prepared by immunoSEQ multiplex PCR; TCRdb keeps only in-frame clonotypes and omits some of them. The sample lists some 130,000 clones, about three quarters occurring once. The sample taken for sequencing was PBMCs. All receptors come from a female donor in good health and CMV-seropositive.

The V call is TRBV7-7, the J call TRBJ2-5; TRBD2 is a possible D gene (5 bases). The CDR3 length is 12 residues. V lost 5 bases and J 2 bases, leaving 6 bases between the germline ends. Germline-derived CDR1 and CDR2 are SSHAT and FNYEAQ (reference sequence). CDR3 bases: TGTGCCAGCAGCCGCGGGCAAGAGACCCAGTACTTC. As protein: CASSRGQETQYF.

This rearrangement joins TRBV9 to TRBJ1-5, with 8 bases aligning to TRBD1. CDR3 size: 15 residues. V gave up 4 bases and J gave up 8 bases; unmatched junction bases: 11. Germline V CDR1 and CDR2: SGDLS, YYNGEE. Written as DNA, the CDR3 is TGTGCCAGCAGCACCAGCACCGGACAGGGAGAGCCCCAGCATTTT. Protein: CASSTSTGQGEPQHF.

The V gene is TRBV6-6, the J gene TRBJ1-5, with 9 bases identical to TRBD1. CDR3 length: 16 residues. The V gene's germline CDR1 is MNHNY and CDR2 SVGAGI (reference sequence). Trimming at V came to 0 bases and at J to 4 bases, leaving 4 bases not matched to a gene. In DNA form, the CDR3 reads TGTGCCAGCAGTTACTCGCTACAGGGGGCAAATCAGCCCCAGCATTTT. It is translated as CASSYSLQGANQPQHF.

V and J are TRBV6-1 and TRBJ2-7, with TRBD2 matching over 7 bases. The CDR3 consists of 15 residues. Unmatched junction bases numbered 9, after V lost 5 bases and J lost 2 bases. From germline, CDR1 is MNHNS and CDR2 SASEGT. CDR3 in amino acids: CASSLSRLAPYEQYF. As DNA, the CDR3 is TGTGCCAGCAGTTTATCCCGACTAGCACCCTACGAGCAGTACTTC.

This clone was counted between two and nine times. This chain connects TRBV19 to TRBJ2-1, with D maybe TRBD1 (5 bases). From germline, CDR1 is LNHDA and CDR2 SQIVND (reference sequence). Between the trimmed V and J ends, which lost 1 base and 6 bases, there was a span of 16 bases. The CDR3 contains 16 residues. CDR3 DNA: TGTGCCAGTAGTATAGGTGTCAGGGTAGGTCTCAATGAGCAGTTCTTC. It encodes CASSIGVRVGLNEQFF. Using reference TRBV19 and TRBJ2-1 for the parts outside the CDR3, the full variable domain is DGGITQSPKYLFRKEGQNVTLSCEQNLNHDAMYWYRQDPGQGLRLIYYSQIVNDFQKGDIAEGYSVSREKKESFPLTVTSAQKNPTAFYLCASSIGVRVGLNEQFFGPGTRLTVL.

The DNA for the CDR3 is TGTGCCAGCAGCTTGCCCGCAGGCGAGACCCAGTACTTC. Translated, it gives CASSLPAGETQYF. The rearrangement uses TRBV5-4 and TRBJ2-5; the D is unclear. CDR1 is SGHNT and CDR2 is YYREEE in the germline V gene (reference sequence). V was trimmed by 1 base and J by 5 bases, leaving 9 bases between them. The CDR3 is 13 residues long.

This clone was seen just once. The V gene is TRBV7-3, the J gene TRBJ1-1; 9 positions agree with TRBD1. The CDR3 length is 15 residues. J lost 7 bases, V lost 2 bases, and 8 bases had no gene match. CDR1 and CDR2 (germline): SGHTA, FQGTGA. CDR3 sequence reads: CASSLLPPGQGEAFF. In nucleotides, the CDR3 is TGTGCCAGCAGCTTACTACCCCCGGGACAGGGTGAAGCTTTCTTT.

This clone has a single count. The rearrangement uses TRBV30 and TRBJ2-2, with a tentative D call TRBD2 (5 bases). Germline-derived CDR1 and CDR2 are GTSNPN and SVGIG (reference sequence). CDR3 length: 16 residues. V gave up 3 bases and J gave up 0 bases, with 14 bases separating them. The CDR3 reads CAWRTGKSANTGELFF. CDR3 coding DNA: TGTGCCTGGAGGACCGGGAAGTCGGCGAACACCGGGGAGCTGTTTTTT.

This chain joins TRBV6-1 and TRBJ1-2, with 8 bases aligning to TRBD1. The junction had 7 bases not matched to a gene; V was cut back by 6 bases and J by 7 bases. The CDR3 totals 13 residues. Germline values: CDR1 MNHNS, CDR2 SASEGT. The chain's CDR3 is CASSIGQGVGYTF. As DNA, the CDR3 is TGTGCCAGCAGCATAGGACAGGGTGTTGGCTACACCTTC.

This chain joins TRBV5-1 and TRBJ2-5; 8 nucleotides align to TRBD1. After removal of 4 bases from V and 5 bases from J, the junction contained 13 bases not matched to a gene. The CDR3 totals 16 residues. Looked up from germline, CDR1 is SGHRS and CDR2 is YFSETQ. CDR3: CASSMQGAEGVETQYF. The CDR3 nucleotides are TGCGCCAGCAGCATGCAGGGGGCAGAGGGAGTTGAGACCCAGTACTTC.

This chain uses TRBV7-9 with TRBJ1-1; the match to TRBD1 covers 7 bases. There are 14 residues in the CDR3. Germline V gene lookup returns CDR1 SEHNR and CDR2 FQNEAQ (reference sequence). The trim removed 11 bases at V and 3 bases at J, leaving 12 bases unmatched. The CDR3 DNA follows: TGTGCCGCCCTGATGTCAGGGGGGTACACTGAAGCTTTCTTT. Translated, it gives CAALMSGGYTEAFF.

The V gene is TRBV6-1, the J gene TRBJ1-5, with D possibly TRBD1 on 6 matching bases. The CDR3 runs 14 residues. Trimming removed 5 bases from V and 7 bases from J, with 15 bases in between. CDR1 MNHNS and CDR2 SASEGT come from the germline V gene. CDR3: CASSQGQRSQPQHF. The CDR3 DNA follows: TGTGCCAGCAGTCAAGGACAGAGAAGCCAGCCCCAGCATTTT.

This chain links TRBV19 with TRBJ2-3, with 13 bases aligning to TRBD2. This CDR3 spans 18 amino acids. V lost 5 bases to trimming and J lost 5 bases; unmatched junction nucleotides: 13. Germline CDR1 is LNHDA and CDR2 is SQIVND (reference sequence). The CDR3 loop is CASSPHPGTSGKVDTQYF. CDR3 sequence (DNA): TGTGCCAGTAGTCCTCACCCCGGGACTAGCGGGAAGGTAGATACGCAGTATTTT. Combining the CDR3 with reference TRBV19 and TRBJ2-3 gives the whole variable domain DGGITQSPKYLFRKEGQNVTLSCEQNLNHDAMYWYRQDPGQGLRLIYYSQIVNDFQKGDIAEGYSVSREKKESFPLTVTSAQKNPTAFYLCASSPHPGTSGKVDTQYFGPGTRLTVL.

The chain has TRBV28 and TRBJ1-4; 8 nucleotides align to TRBD1. This CDR3 is built from 17 residues. In germline, CDR1 is MDHEN, CDR2 SYDVKM. The V segment lost 8 bases and the J segment 3 bases; nucleotides outside the gene matches: 14. This CDR3 is CASFSWGQGASNEKLFF. In DNA, the CDR3 is TGTGCCAGCTTCTCCTGGGGGCAGGGGGCCTCTAATGAAAAACTGTTTTTT.

The chain recombines TRBV19 with TRBJ1-1; D might be TRBD1 (6 bases). V lost 4 bases, J lost 1 base, and 13 bases lay in between. The CDR3 sequence is 15 residues long. Per germline, CDR1 LNHDA and CDR2 SQIVND (reference sequence). This chain's CDR3 is CASSTSGHRNTEAFF. The CDR3 coding sequence is TGTGCCAGTAGTACGTCGGGACATCGGAACACTGAAGCTTTCTTT.

The chain joins TRBV7-6 to TRBJ2-2; TRBD1 agrees at 8 bases. Germline-derived CDR1 and CDR2 are SGHVS and FNYEAQ. The length of the CDR3 is 16 residues. The V segment lost 2 bases and the J segment 4 bases; nucleotides outside the gene matches: 6. The CDR3 protein is CASSLSGGLGTGELFF. The CDR3 DNA sequence: TGTGCCAGCAGCTTATCAGGGGGCTTGGGCACCGGGGAGCTGTTTTTT.

This rearrangement joins TRBV6-5 to TRBJ2-5, with 7 bases that match TRBD2. The CDR3 has 13 amino acids. Germline CDR1 reads MNHEY; CDR2 reads SVGAGI. V was clipped by 4 bases and J by 5 bases; unmatched bases: 4. DNA of the CDR3: TGTGCCAGCAGTTTGCGGGAGTGGGAGACCCAGTACTTC. Residues: CASSLREWETQYF.

This clone showed up just a few times. This chain connects TRBV6-5 to TRBJ1-6; D gene unclear. This CDR3 has 14 residues. Trimming pared 6 bases from V and 5 bases from J, leaving 11 bases between. Germline V CDR1 and CDR2: MNHEY, SVGAGI. The CDR3 DNA reads TGTGCCAGCAGCCGTCATCAGGATAATTCACCCCTCCACTTT. Translating gives CASSRHQDNSPLHF.

This CDR3 is CASGQGARETQYF. CDR3 DNA sequence: TGTGCCAGCGGACAGGGGGCGCGAGAGACCCAGTACTTC. The rearrangement links TRBV18 to TRBJ2-5, with 11 bases identical to TRBD1. Germline lookup yields CDR1 KGHSH and CDR2 LQKENI. The CDR3 runs 13 residues. V lost 8 bases and J lost 4; bases outside the gene matches: 3.

The chain links TRBV28 to TRBJ1-6; TRBD1 might be the D (5 bases). Germline CDR1 MDHEN, CDR2 SYDVKM. V shed 5 bases and J shed 7 bases, with 15 bases lying between them. The CDR3 contains 15 residues. CDR3 sequence (DNA): TGTGCCAGCAGTCCCGGGGGAGGGATCAATTCACCCCTCCACTTT. Its translation: CASSPGGGINSPLHF.

The V call is TRBV4-1, the J call TRBJ1-3, with D unclear. This CDR3 comprises 15 residues. Germline CDR1 reads MGHRA; CDR2 reads YSYEKL. Trimming removed 6 bases from V and 0 bases from J, with 12 bases in between. CDR3: CASRLSVSSGNTIYF. The DNA for the CDR3 is TGCGCCAGCAGATTAAGCGTCAGCTCTGGAAACACCATATATTTT.

The CDR3 spells CASSPPPQGGDYGYTF. The CDR3 DNA reads TGTGCCAGCAGCCCGCCCCCGCAGGGTGGGGACTATGGCTACACCTTC. The rearrangement joins TRBV7-9 to TRBJ1-2; TRBD1 is a possible D gene (5 bases). Trimming took off 5 bases at V and 3 bases at J, with 19 bases between the two ends. There are 16 residues in the CDR3. Germline CDR1 reads SEHNR; CDR2 reads FQNEAQ (reference sequence).

This clone was seen a handful of times. The chain links TRBV7-8 to TRBJ1-2; D call uncertain. This CDR3 spans 15 amino acids. CDR1 and CDR2 (germline): SGHVS, FQNEAQ. V lost 0 bases, J lost 3 bases, and 11 bases lay in between. The CDR3 DNA follows: TGTGCCAGCAGCTTAGCGGAGGCGCCATACTATGGCTACACCTTC. This gives the protein CASSLAEAPYYGYTF.

J is TRBJ1-2 and V is TRBV18; TRBD1 is a possible D gene (6 bases). CDR1 and CDR2 from the germline V gene are KGHSH and LQKENI. The V and J ends lost 0 bases and 4 bases respectively, with 12 bases between them. There are 15 residues in the CDR3. Here the CDR3 DNA reads TGTGCCAGCTCACCACCCCTGGCAGGGGTCTATGGCTACACCTTC. Translating gives CASSPPLAGVYGYTF.

This clone was seen only a few times. This chain connects TRBV11-3 to TRBJ2-1, with 15 bases matching TRBD2. The V gene's germline CDR1 is SGHNT and CDR2 YENEEA. Germline trimming cut 1 base from V and 6 bases from J; bases unmatched to any gene: 1. This CDR3 comprises 16 residues. The CDR3 bases are TGTGCCAGCAGCTTAGGGGGACTAGCGGGAGGCAATGAGCAGTTCTTC. Its protein product is CASSLGGLAGGNEQFF.

V and J are TRBV18 and TRBJ2-4, with D perhaps matching TRBD2 (5 bases). The V gene's germline CDR1 is KGHSH and CDR2 LQKENI. The CDR3 length is 16 residues. Trimming removed 0 bases at V and 6 bases at J, with 15 bases between. The CDR3 region has the DNA TGTGCCAGCTCACCACCCCCCCTGGGAGATGCAAACATTCAGTACTTC. This codes for CASSPPPLGDANIQYF.